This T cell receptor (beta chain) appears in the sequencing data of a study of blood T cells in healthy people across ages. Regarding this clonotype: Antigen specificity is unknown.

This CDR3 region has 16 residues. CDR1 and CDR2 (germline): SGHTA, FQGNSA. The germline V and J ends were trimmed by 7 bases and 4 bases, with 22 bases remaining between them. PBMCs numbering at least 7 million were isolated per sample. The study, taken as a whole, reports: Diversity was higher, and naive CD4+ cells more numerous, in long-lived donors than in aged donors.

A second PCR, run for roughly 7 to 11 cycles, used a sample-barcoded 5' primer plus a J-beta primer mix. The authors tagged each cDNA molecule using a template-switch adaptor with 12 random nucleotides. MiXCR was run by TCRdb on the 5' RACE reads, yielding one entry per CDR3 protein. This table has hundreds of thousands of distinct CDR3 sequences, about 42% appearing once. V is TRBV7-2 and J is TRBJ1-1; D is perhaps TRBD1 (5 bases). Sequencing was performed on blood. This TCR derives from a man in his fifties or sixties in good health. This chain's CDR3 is CASIPTYGGYPTEAFF. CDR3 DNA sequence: TGTGCCAGCATCCCAACGTACGGGGGGTACCCCACTGAAGCTTTCTTT.